This T cell receptor (beta chain) was profiled in a study of OX40 agonist ivuxolimab in advanced cancers. Turning to the study itself: The mean age was approximately 60 years, ranging from about 23 to 79, with approximately 85% of participants male.

Only in-frame clones appear in the TCRdb table, and some are missing; sequencing was by immunoSEQ multiplex PCR. Of 60,000 to 70,000 clones in the sample, roughly four fifths are singletons; the top ten hold roughly 0.4%. This clone was observed once. Within the sample, other DNA sequences also encode this same CDR3. V shed 4 bases and J shed 2 bases, with 7 bases lying between them. This CDR3 has 13 amino acids. Germline CDR1 SGHRS, CDR2 YFSETQ. The origin of this receptor is an adult with an advanced solid tumor such as melanoma, head and neck, liver or kidney cancer. J is TRBJ1-5 and V is TRBV5-1, with D unresolved. The sequencing here drew on CD4+ or CD8+ T cells sorted from blood, taken in a trial of the OX40 agonist ivuxolimab. The CDR3 loop reads CASSLDGNQPQHF. CDR3 DNA sequence: TGCGCCAGCAGCCTGGATGGCAATCAGCCCCAGCATTTT.